This TCR beta chain was identified in a study of shared clonotypes between healthy human individuals. Study results and caveats: The small donor group covered limited genetic and exposure diversity. In contrast to clonotypes shared by all four donors, non-shared clonotypes had lower generation probabilities. A few donors showed sharing of about 4.7% of naive CD4 clonotypes.

Terminally differentiated effector memory CD45RA+ cells were left out of the naive CD8 fraction, which was CD45RO-negative and positively selected for CCR7. Germline V gene lookup returns CDR1 MNHEY and CDR2 SMNVEV (reference sequence). CDR3 length: 15 amino acids. Trimming stripped 1 base from V and 5 bases from J, with 15 bases between. For this clone: What it recognizes is unknown.

Each PCR replicate from the sorted subsets contained about 210 ng DNA, which is tens of thousands of T cell genomes. Produced via immunoSEQ multiplex PCR; TCRdb's table is partial and in-frame only. The sample includes approximately 2,000,000 clones, around 95% of them seen just once. This TCR was recovered from a man younger than 35 in good health. Some clones in this sample may be carry-over from other donors' samples. Sequencing used naive CD8+ T cells from PBMCs. This chain joins TRBV27 and TRBJ2-7; D is possibly TRBD1 (6 bases). CDR3 nucleotide sequence: TGTGCCAGCAGTTTATACGCCCGGACAGTCGACGAGCAGTACTTC. This sequence encodes CASSLYARTVDEQYF.